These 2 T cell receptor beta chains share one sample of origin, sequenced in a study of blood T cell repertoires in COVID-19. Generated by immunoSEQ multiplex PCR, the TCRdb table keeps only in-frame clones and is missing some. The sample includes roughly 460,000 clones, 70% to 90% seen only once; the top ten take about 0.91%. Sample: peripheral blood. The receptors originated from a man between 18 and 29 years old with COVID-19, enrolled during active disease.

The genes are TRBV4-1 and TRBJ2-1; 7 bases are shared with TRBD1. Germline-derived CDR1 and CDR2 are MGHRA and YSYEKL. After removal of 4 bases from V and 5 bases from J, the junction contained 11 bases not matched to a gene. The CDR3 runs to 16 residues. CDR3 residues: CASSPLIRQGHNEQFF. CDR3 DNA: TGCGCCAGCAGCCCTCTGATTCGACAGGGTCACAATGAGCAGTTCTTC.

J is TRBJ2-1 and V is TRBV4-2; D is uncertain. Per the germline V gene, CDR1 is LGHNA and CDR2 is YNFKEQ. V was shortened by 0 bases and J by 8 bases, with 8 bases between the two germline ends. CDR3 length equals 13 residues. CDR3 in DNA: TGTGCCAGCAGCCAAGATTGGTCGGATGAGCAGTTCTTC. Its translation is CASSQDWSDEQFF.